The 3 T cell receptor beta chains below were found in one sample sequenced in a study of vaccination effects on CD4 cells after COVID-19. Viral peptide pools were used in the ViraFEST assay to expand antigen-specific CD4+ T cells, and sequencing came afterward. Having been cultured for roughly 11 days, the cells underwent CD4+ T cell isolation. SARS-CoV-2 infection was confirmed by PCR in the person between March and December 2020. These receptors' targets are unknown. Only in-frame clones appear in the TCRdb table, and some are missing; sequencing was by immunoSEQ multiplex PCR. The sample holds 40,000 to 50,000 clones, 65% to 70% seen once. Sequencing used CD4+ T cells from PBMCs cultured with a peptide pool, obtained before COVID-19 vaccination. Receptors were obtained from a human donor who had a prior SARS-CoV-2 infection.

V usage is TRBV9 and J usage is TRBJ2-5, with TRBD1 matching over 7 bases. Germline V lookup: CDR1 SGDLS, CDR2 YYNGEE. V was pared by 0 bases and J by 5 bases, with 13 bases of the junction left unmatched. CDR3 length: 17 residues. CDR3 DNA: TGTGCCAGCAGCGTAGCTCCCGACAGGGCTACCGGGGAGACCCAGTACTTC. This sequence encodes CASSVAPDRATGETQYF.

The rearrangement joins TRBV11-3 to TRBJ2-2; D is unclear. Trimming stripped 1 base from V and 1 base from J, with 13 bases between. From germline, CDR1 is SGHNT and CDR2 YENEEA. The CDR3 length is 17 residues. CDR3: CASSLVWGKKNTGELFF. The CDR3 bases are TGTGCCAGCAGCTTAGTTTGGGGAAAAAAGAACACCGGGGAGCTGTTTTTT.

The rearrangement joins TRBV29-1 to TRBJ1-4; D might be TRBD1 (5 bases). V lost 2 bases to trimming and J lost 7 bases, with 11 bases between them. Germline V gene lookup returns CDR1 SQVTM and CDR2 ANQGSEA. CDR3 length: 13 amino acids. The DNA of the CDR3 is TGCAGCGTTGAATTCCAGGGCGGTGAAAAACTGTTTTTT. This translates into CSVEFQGGEKLFF.